One TCR beta chain is described in this entry. The CDR3 contains 14 residues. Germline loops: CDR1 SGHNT, CDR2 YYREEE (reference sequence). V lost 3 bases and J 3 bases, leaving 12 bases between the germline ends. These data come from a study of shared T cell receptors in the human thymus. Clones were read by immunoSEQ multiplex PCR, and TCRdb kept only the in-frame ones, dropping some. The table includes 630,000 or so clones, roughly 86% detected once. This same sample was also taken into another study, of human thymus T cells. That work states: Congenital heart defects were the reason for the corrective surgery that the donors, healthy Finnish infants, were having. Resections obtained during corrective heart surgery supplied the thymus tissue. Thymic and blood repertoires appeared to carry a bias in their V and J gene usage. Related research examined unrelated individuals and reported that their thymic repertoires overlapped highly.

The rearrangement uses TRBV5-4 and TRBJ2-5; D not resolved. Sequenced input: thymocytes. The sequence derives from a boy younger than two with a congenital heart defect. Here the CDR3 reads CASSSPSNKETQYF. DNA of the CDR3: TGTGCCAGCAGCTCTCCAAGTAACAAAGAGACCCAGTACTTC.